The rows below give T cell receptor beta chains drawn from one sample of a study of radiotherapy plus CTLA-4 blockade in lung cancer. Profiling relied on immunoSEQ multiplex PCR, and the TCRdb table lists in-frame clones only, not all of them. This table holds around 99,000 clones, roughly 88% found once. The input for sequencing was peripheral blood, taken from a patient treated with radiotherapy plus ipilimumab. The receptors were gathered from a human donor with non-small cell lung cancer that progressed on radiotherapy plus ipilimumab. Each CDR3 is given with its conserved first and last residue.

cdr3_aa | v_call | cdr3_length | j_call
CASSLPNSYEQYF | TRBV5-5 | 13 | TRBJ2-7
CASSPTPDSNYGYTF | TRBV18 | 15 | TRBJ1-2
CASSEGGPSTDTQYF | TRBV2 | 15 | TRBJ2-3
CASSYSGPGNTEAFF | TRBV6-5 | 15 | TRBJ1-1
CASSLEGSSYGYTF | TRBV5-4 | 14 | TRBJ1-2
CASSLSSTVANNEQFF | TRBV27 | 16 | TRBJ2-1
CASSLGTGISYEQYF | TRBV5-1 | 15 | TRBJ2-7
CASSESNSNQPQHF | TRBV10-2 | 14 | TRBJ1-5
CASRYPGQETQYF | TRBV6-5 | 13 | TRBJ2-5
CASSQNRGDTQYF | TRBV14 | 13 | TRBJ2-3
CASSLMVGGRAYNEQFF | TRBV5-1 | 17 | TRBJ2-1
CASVCRQPRNGFYGYTF | TRBV21-1 | 17 | TRBJ1-2
CASSLVPFMDEQYF | TRBV11-2 | 14 | TRBJ2-7